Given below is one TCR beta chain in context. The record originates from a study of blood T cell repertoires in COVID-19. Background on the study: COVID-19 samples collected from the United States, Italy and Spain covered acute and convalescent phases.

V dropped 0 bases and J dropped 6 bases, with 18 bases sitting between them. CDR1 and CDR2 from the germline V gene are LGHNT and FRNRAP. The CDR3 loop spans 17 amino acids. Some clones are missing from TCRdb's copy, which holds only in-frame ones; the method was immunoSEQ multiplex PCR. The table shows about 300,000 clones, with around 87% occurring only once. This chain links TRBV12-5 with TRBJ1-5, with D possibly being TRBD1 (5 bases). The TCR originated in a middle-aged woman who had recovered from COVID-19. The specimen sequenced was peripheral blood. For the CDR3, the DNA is TGTGCTAGTGGTTTGGTAATTGGGGCCTCAATGCCTCAGCCCCAGCATTTT. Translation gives CASGLVIGASMPQPQHF. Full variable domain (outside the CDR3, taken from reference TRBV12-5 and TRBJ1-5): DARVTQTPRHKVTEMGQEVTMRCQPILGHNTVFWYRQTMMQGLELLAYFRNRAPLDDSGMPKDRFSAEMPDATLATLKIQPSEPRDSAVYFCASGLVIGASMPQPQHFGDGTRLSIL.